These 19 T cell receptor beta chains originate from one sample sequenced in a study of blood T cells in healthy people across ages. The use of a sample-barcoded 5' primer and a J-beta primer mix characterized a second PCR of about 6 to 12 cycles. Each CDR3 protein is one row after TCRdb ran MiXCR on the 5' RACE reads. The sample contains roughly 1,500,000 distinct CDR3 sequences, 30% to 35% of which appear only once. Specimen: blood. These receptors came from a woman in her twenties or thirties in good health.

The chain is built from TRBV20-1 and TRBJ2-3; 7 nucleotides align to TRBD2. This CDR3 region has 15 residues. J lost 0 bases, V lost 3 bases, and 6 bases had no gene match. CDR1 DFQATT and CDR2 SNEGSKA come from the germline V gene (reference sequence). CDR3: CSASPAGPSTDTQYF. CDR3 sequence (DNA): TGCAGTGCTAGCCCAGCGGGGCCTAGCACAGATACGCAGTATTTT.

This clonotype came up a few times. The V and J genes are TRBV28 and TRBJ2-3, with a possible D match to TRBD2 (5 bases). Trimming shortened V by 3 bases and J by 7 bases, and 8 bases separated the two germline ends. Looked up from germline, CDR1 is MDHEN and CDR2 is SYDVKM. The CDR3 length is 12 residues. The CDR3 DNA reads as TGTGCCAGCAGTTTTCCGGGGAATACGCAGTATTTT. Protein: CASSFPGNTQYF. Combining the CDR3 with reference TRBV28 and TRBJ2-3 gives the whole variable domain DVKVTQSSRYLVKRTGEKVFLECVQDMDHENMFWYRQDPGLGLRLIYFSYDVKMKEKGDIPEGYSVSREKKERFSLILESASTNQTSMYLCASSFPGNTQYFGPGTRLTVL.

Ten or more counts support this clonotype. The gene calls are TRBV20-1 and TRBJ2-1; D is uncertain. With 6 bases removed from V and 9 bases from J, the gap between germline ends came to 15 bases. Germline assignment: CDR1 DFQATT and CDR2 SNEGSKA (reference sequence). The CDR3 runs to 12 residues. CDR3 sequence: CSADRPETEQFF. The DNA for the CDR3 is TGCAGTGCAGACCGTCCTGAAACTGAGCAGTTCTTC.

This clonotype was found a few times. The rearrangement joins TRBV12-3 or TRBV12-4 to TRBJ2-3, with 7 bases lining up with TRBD1. CDR3 size: 12 residues. Losses at the gene ends were 6 bases for V and 14 bases for J; bases not matched to a gene: 11. CDR3 in DNA: TGTGCCAGCAGCCGGGACAGAAATGTTCCGTATTTT. Translation: CASSRDRNVPYF.

The chain links TRBV29-1 to TRBJ1-1, with D hard to call. The germline V gene encodes CDR1 SQVTM and CDR2 ANQGSEA. This CDR3 contains 15 residues. Trimming stripped 4 bases from V and 3 bases from J, with 18 bases between. CDR3 bases: TGCAGCGTTGTTAGGTCAAACTTCATGGACACTGAAGCTTTCTTT. It translates to CSVVRSNFMDTEAFF.

In regard to this clonotype: An end of the junction differs from the germline gene, which may be a read error. This chain uses TRBV10-3 with TRBJ2-3, with 8 bases lining up with TRBD2. CDR3 length: 19 amino acids. CDR1 and CDR2 from the germline V gene are ENHRY and SYGVKD. CDR3 sequence: CAVSDHHGLASARVDTQYF. The CDR3 nucleotides read TGTGCCGTCAGTGACCACCACGGACTAGCTTCGGCCCGTGTCGATACGCAGTATTTT.

The chain uses TRBV28 and TRBJ2-3, with 9 nucleotides matching TRBD1. The CDR3 has 15 amino acids. Germline V gene data show CDR1 as MDHEN and CDR2 as SYDVKM. The V segment lost 6 bases and the J segment 5 bases; nucleotides outside the gene matches: 9. Written as DNA, the CDR3 is TGTGCCAGCAGCCCATACAGGGGGCGAGGAGATACGCAGTATTTT. The encoded protein is CASSPYRGRGDTQYF.

This chain links TRBV24-1 with TRBJ2-5; D unresolved. The J call is in doubt because the DNA end fits TRBJ2-7 better. This CDR3 has 13 residues. CDR1 KGHDR and CDR2 SFDVKD come from the germline V gene. CDR3 nucleotides: TGTGCCACCAATGGACGGGCCTCCTACGAGCAGTACTTC. It yields the protein CATNGRASYEQYF.

This clonotype appeared a few times. The chain carries TRBV28 and TRBJ2-1; 15 bases align to TRBD2. Germline CDR1 MDHEN, CDR2 SYDVKM. This CDR3 contains 16 residues. J gave up 7 bases and V 6 bases, and 7 bases lay outside the gene matches. DNA for the CDR3: TGTGCCAGCAGCCCCGCCGGGACTAGCGGGAGGAATGAGCAGTTCTTC. Amino acids: CASSPAGTSGRNEQFF.

The J gene is TRBJ2-3, the V gene TRBV2; no clear D gene. V gave up 6 bases and J gave up 7 bases, with 17 bases separating them. The CDR3 covers 14 residues. Germline loops: CDR1 SNHLY, CDR2 FYNNEI. DNA for the CDR3: TGTGCCAGCAGACCCCGCCCTGAGAGCAATACGCAGTATTTT. Protein sequence: CASRPRPESNTQYF.

The chain is built from TRBV12-3 or TRBV12-4 and TRBJ1-5; 9 nucleotides agree with TRBD1. Trimming cost V 7 bases and J 1 base; bases outside gene matches: 8. The CDR3 consists of 16 residues. In DNA form, the CDR3 reads TGTGCCAGCAATACAGGGGGCATCGGCAGCAATCAGCCCCAGCATTTT. Translation: CASNTGGIGSNQPQHF.

There are many counts of this clonotype. The J gene is TRBJ2-5, the V gene TRBV20-1; D remains ambiguous. Looked up from germline, CDR1 is DFQATT and CDR2 is SNEGSKA (reference sequence). CDR3 length: 13 residues. Trimming pared 3 bases from V and 1 base from J, leaving 9 bases between. In nucleotides, the CDR3 is TGCAGTGCTAGTCGGAGCCGCCAAGAGACCCAGTACTTC. As protein: CSASRSRQETQYF.

The chain joins TRBV2 to TRBJ2-3; D tentatively reads TRBD1 or TRBD2 (5 bases each). Trimming cost V 8 bases and J 1 base, with 10 bases left between them. From germline, CDR1 is SNHLY and CDR2 FYNNEI. This CDR3 contains 13 residues. The CDR3 nucleotides are TGTGCCAGCGAAGTGGGGGGCACAGATACGCAGTATTTT. This sequence encodes CASEVGGTDTQYF. The full variable domain, rest sourced from reference TRBV2 and TRBJ2-3, is EPEVTQTPSHQVTQMGQEVILRCVPISNHLYFYWYRQILGQKVEFLVSFYNNEISEKSEIFDDQFSVERPDGSNFTLKIRSTKLEDSAMYFCASEVGGTDTQYFGPGTRLTVL.

The V and J genes are TRBV12-3 or TRBV12-4 and TRBJ1-6, with TRBD1 identical over 9 bases. This CDR3 is built from 16 residues. The V and J ends lost 6 bases and 8 bases, in that order; junction bases with no gene match: 11. CDR3 sequence (DNA): TGTGCCAGCAGCCGATACGACAGGGGGGAGGATTCACCCCTCCACTTT. It yields the protein CASSRYDRGEDSPLHF.

This clonotype was detected only a few times. In nucleotides, the CDR3 is TGTGCCACCAGTGGGGGGTCCACCGGGGAGCTGTTTTTT. This translates into CATSGGSTGELFF. The genes are TRBV24-1 and TRBJ2-2; either TRBD1 or TRBD2 may supply D (5 bases each). V was shortened by 5 bases and J by 4 bases, with 7 bases between the two germline ends. The germline CDR1 and CDR2 sequences are KGHDR and SFDVKD. The CDR3 sequence is 13 residues long.

DNA for the CDR3: TGTGCCAGCAGCGCCTCTACAAGGACAGGCGAGCAGTACTTC. It specifies CASSASTRTGEQYF. The chain joins TRBV6-1 to TRBJ2-7; 7 nucleotides align to TRBD1. The CDR3 runs 14 residues. CDR1 MNHNS and CDR2 SASEGT come from the germline V gene. The ends lost 6 bases at V and 6 bases at J; junction bases unmatched: 11.

The chain uses TRBV10-3 and TRBJ1-1; D is unresolved. CDR3 size: 14 residues. V lost 0 bases, J lost 1 base, and 6 bases lay in between. Per germline, CDR1 ENHRY and CDR2 SYGVKD. CDR3 nucleotides: TGTGCCATCAGTGAGTCGGCAAAGAACACTGAAGCTTTCTTT. This translates into CAISESAKNTEAFF.

V usage is TRBV7-2 and J usage is TRBJ2-3, with TRBD2 identical over 10 bases. Germline V gene sequence: CDR1 SGHTA, CDR2 FQGNSA. V shed 0 bases and J 4 bases; nucleotides not matched to a gene: 4. The length of the CDR3 is 16 residues. CDR3 region: CASSLASSGSADTQYF. In DNA form, the CDR3 reads TGTGCCAGCAGCTTAGCTTCTAGCGGGAGTGCAGATACGCAGTATTTT.

This clonotype was picked up a small number of times. This chain uses TRBV3-1 with TRBJ2-7; D not resolved. The CDR3 contains 14 residues. The germline V gene has CDR1 LGHDT and CDR2 YNNKEL (reference sequence). V was trimmed by 0 bases and J by 4 bases, leaving 10 bases between them. The CDR3 protein is CASSQDETRYEQYF. The CDR3 DNA is TGTGCCAGCAGCCAAGATGAGACTCGGTACGAGCAGTACTTC.